This T cell receptor (beta chain) was observed in a study of tumor and adjacent non-tumor tissue in lung cancer. This sample's RNA came from whole unsorted tissue. TCRbeta libraries were built with three rounds of nested PCR, modified from ARM-PCR. One entry per CDR3 protein, called by TCRdb with MiXCR from the multiplex PCR reads. The table shows roughly 70,000 distinct CDR3 sequences, with roughly 72% occurring only once. Germline-derived CDR1 and CDR2 are SQVTM and ANQGSEA. The CDR3 loop spans 12 amino acids. About this clonotype: One end of the junction does not line up with germline, which may come from a read error.

The receptor was derived from a man in his 60s with non-small cell lung cancer. V is TRBV29-1 and J is TRBJ1-1; D uncertain. Sequenced input: lung tumor tissue. The CDR3 DNA is TGCAGCTTAAAAGATGGGATGACTGAAGCTTACTTT. Translated: CSLKDGMTEAYF.